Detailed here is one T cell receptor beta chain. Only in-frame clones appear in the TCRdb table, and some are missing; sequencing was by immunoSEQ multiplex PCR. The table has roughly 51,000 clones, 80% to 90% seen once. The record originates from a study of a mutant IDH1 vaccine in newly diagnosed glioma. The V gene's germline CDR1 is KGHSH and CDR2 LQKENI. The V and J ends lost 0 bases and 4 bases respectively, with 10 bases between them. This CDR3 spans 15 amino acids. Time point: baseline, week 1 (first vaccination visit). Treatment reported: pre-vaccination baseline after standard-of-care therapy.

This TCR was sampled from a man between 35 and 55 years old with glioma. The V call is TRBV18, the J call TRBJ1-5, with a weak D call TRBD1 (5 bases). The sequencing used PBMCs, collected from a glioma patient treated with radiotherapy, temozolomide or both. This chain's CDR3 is CASSPPGPRNQPQHF. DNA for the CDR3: TGTGCCAGCTCACCACCGGGGCCCAGAAATCAGCCCCAGCATTTT.